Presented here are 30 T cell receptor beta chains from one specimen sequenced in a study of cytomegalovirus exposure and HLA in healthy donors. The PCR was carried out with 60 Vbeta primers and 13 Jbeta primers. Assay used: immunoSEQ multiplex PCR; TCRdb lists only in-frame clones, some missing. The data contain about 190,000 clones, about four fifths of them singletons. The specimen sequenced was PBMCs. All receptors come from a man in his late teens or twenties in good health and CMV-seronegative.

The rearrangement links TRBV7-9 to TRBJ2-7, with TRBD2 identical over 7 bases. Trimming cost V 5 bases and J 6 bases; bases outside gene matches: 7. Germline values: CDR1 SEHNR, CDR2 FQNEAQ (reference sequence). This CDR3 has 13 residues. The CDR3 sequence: CASSPGGGVEQYF. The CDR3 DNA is TGTGCCAGCAGCCCCGGTGGGGGGGTCGAGCAGTACTTC.

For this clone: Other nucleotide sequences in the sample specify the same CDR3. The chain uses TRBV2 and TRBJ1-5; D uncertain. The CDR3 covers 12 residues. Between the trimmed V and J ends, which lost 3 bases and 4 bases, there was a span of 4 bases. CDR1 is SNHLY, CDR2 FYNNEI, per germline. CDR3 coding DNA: TGTGCCAGCAGTGATCGGAATCAGCCCCAGCATTTT. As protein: CASSDRNQPQHF.

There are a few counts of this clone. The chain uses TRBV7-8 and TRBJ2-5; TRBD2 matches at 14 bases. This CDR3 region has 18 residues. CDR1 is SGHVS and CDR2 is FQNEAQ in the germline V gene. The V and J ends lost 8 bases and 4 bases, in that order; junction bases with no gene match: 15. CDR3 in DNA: TGTGCCAGCGGCGGGACCGGGTGGACTAGCGGGGGGAGAGAGACCCAGTACTTC. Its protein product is CASGGTGWTSGGRETQYF.

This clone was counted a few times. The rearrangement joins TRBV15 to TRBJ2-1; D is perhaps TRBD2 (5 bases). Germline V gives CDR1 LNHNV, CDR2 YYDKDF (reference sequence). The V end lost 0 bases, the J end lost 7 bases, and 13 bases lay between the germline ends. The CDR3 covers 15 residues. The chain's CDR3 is CATSRDPMTGNEQFF. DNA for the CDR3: TGTGCCACCAGCAGAGATCCTATGACGGGGAATGAGCAGTTCTTC. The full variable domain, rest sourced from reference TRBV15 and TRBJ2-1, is DAMVIQNPRYQVTQFGKPVTLSCSQTLNHNVMYWYQQKSSQAPKLLFHYYDKDFNNEADTPDNFQSRRPNTSFCFLDIRSPGLGDTAMYLCATSRDPMTGNEQFFGPGTRLTVL.

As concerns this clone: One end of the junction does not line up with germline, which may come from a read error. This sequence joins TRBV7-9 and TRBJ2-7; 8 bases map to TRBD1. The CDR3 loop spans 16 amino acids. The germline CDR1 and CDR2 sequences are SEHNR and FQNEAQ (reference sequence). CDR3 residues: CSSSLTQGVLTYEQYF. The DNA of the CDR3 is TGTTCCAGCAGCTTAACACAGGGGGTATTAACCTACGAGCAGTACTTC. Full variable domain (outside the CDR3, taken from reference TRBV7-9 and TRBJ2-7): DTGVSQNPRHKITKRGQNVTFRCDPISEHNRLYWYRQTLGQGPEFLTYFQNEAQLEKSRLLSDRFSAERPKGSFSTLEIQRTEQGDSAMYLCSSSLTQGVLTYEQYFGPGTRLTVT.

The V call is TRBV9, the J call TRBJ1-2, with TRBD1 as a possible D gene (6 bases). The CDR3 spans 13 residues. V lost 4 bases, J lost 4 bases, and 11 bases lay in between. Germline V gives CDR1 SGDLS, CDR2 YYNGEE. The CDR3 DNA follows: TGTGCCAGCAGCTCCGGACAGTTCTATGGCTACACCTTC. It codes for CASSSGQFYGYTF.

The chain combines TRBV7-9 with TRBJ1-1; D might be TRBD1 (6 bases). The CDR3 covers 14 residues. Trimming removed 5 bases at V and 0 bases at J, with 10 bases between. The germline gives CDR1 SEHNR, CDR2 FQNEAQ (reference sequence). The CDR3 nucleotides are TGTGCCAGCAGCCAGGGACAAGTGAACACTGAAGCTTTCTTT. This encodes CASSQGQVNTEAFF.

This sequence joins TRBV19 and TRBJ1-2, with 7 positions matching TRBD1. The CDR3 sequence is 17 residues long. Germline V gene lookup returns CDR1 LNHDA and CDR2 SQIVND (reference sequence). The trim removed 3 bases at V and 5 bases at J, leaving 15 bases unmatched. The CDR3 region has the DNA TGTGCCAGTAGTATTGCCGCCGCGCTGACAGGGACTTATGGCTACACCTTC. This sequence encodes CASSIAAALTGTYGYTF. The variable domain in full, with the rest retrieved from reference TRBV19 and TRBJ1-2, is DGGITQSPKYLFRKEGQNVTLSCEQNLNHDAMYWYRQDPGQGLRLIYYSQIVNDFQKGDIAEGYSVSREKKESFPLTVTSAQKNPTAFYLCASSIAAALTGTYGYTFGSGTRLTVV.

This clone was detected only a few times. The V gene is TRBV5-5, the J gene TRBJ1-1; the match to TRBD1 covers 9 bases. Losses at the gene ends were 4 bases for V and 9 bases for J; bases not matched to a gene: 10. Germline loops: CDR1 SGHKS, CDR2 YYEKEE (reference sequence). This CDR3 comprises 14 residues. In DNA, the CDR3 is TGTGCCAGCAGCGGTACCGGGACAGGGCTTAAAGCTTTCTTT. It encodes CASSGTGTGLKAFF.

The CDR3 is CASRRTGSYEQYF. The CDR3 nucleotides are TGTGCCAGCAGGAGGACAGGGAGTTACGAGCAGTACTTC. The V call is TRBV25-1, the J call TRBJ2-7; 8 bases are a match to TRBD1. The J segment lost 4 bases and the V segment lost 6 bases, leaving 5 bases of the junction unmatched. This CDR3 region has 13 residues. The germline gives CDR1 MGHDK, CDR2 SYGVNS.

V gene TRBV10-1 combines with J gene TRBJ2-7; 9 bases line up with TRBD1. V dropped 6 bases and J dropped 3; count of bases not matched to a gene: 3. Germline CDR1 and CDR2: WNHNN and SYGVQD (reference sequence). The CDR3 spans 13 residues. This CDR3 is CASRKGQGYEQYF. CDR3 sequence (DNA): TGCGCCAGCAGAAAGGGACAGGGCTACGAGCAGTACTTC.

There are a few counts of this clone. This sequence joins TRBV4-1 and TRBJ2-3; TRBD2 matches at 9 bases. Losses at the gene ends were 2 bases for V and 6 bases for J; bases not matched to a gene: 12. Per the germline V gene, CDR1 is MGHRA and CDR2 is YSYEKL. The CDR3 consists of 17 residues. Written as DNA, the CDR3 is TGCGCCAGCAGCCAATCTAATAGCGGGAGACGTATGGATACGCAGTATTTT. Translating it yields CASSQSNSGRRMDTQYF.

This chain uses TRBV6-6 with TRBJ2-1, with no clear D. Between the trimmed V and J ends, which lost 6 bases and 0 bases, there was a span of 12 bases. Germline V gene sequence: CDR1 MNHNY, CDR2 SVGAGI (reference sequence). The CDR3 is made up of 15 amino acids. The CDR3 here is CASRSDSSSYNEQFF. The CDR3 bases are TGTGCCAGCAGATCAGACTCGAGCTCCTACAATGAGCAGTTCTTC.

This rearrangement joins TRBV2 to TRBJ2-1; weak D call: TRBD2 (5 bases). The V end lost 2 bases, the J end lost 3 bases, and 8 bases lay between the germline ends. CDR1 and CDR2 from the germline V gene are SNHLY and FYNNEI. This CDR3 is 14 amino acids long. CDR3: CASSELGDYNEQFF. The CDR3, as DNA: TGTGCCAGCAGTGAACTCGGGGACTACAATGAGCAGTTCTTC.

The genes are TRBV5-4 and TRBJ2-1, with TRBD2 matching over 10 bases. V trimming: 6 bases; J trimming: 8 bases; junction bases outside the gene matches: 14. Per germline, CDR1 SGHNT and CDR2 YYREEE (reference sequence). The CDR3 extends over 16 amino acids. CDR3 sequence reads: CASNLPGLAHSDEQFF. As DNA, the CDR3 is TGTGCCAGCAACCTACCGGGACTAGCGCATTCGGATGAGCAGTTCTTC.

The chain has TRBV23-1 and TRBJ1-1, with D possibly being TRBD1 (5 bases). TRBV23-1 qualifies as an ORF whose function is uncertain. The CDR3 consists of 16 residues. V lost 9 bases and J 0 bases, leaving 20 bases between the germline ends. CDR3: CASSGRLGLLNTEAFF. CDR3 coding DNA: TGCGCCAGTTCCGGCCGTTTGGGGCTGTTGAACACTGAAGCTTTCTTT.

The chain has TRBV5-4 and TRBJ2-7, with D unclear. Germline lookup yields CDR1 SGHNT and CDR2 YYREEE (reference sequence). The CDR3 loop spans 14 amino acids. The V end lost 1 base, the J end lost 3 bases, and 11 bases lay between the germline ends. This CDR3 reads CASSLRSGFYEQYF. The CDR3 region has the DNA TGTGCCAGCAGCTTGAGGAGTGGGTTCTACGAGCAGTACTTC. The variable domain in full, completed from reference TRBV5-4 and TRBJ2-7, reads ETGVTQSPTHLIKTRGQQVTLRCSSQSGHNTVSWYQQALGQGPQFIFQYYREEENGRGNFPPRFSGLQFPNYSSELNVNALELDDSALYLCASSLRSGFYEQYFGPGTRLTVT.

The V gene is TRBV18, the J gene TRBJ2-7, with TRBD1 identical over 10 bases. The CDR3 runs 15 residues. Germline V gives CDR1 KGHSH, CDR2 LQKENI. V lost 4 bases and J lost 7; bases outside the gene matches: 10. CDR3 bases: TGTGCCAGCTCACATTGGGACAGGGGTTCGAGGGAGCAGTACTTC. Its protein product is CASSHWDRGSREQYF.

Here the CDR3 DNA reads TGTGCCAGTAAACTCGCAGGAACCAACGAGCAGTACTTC. Translating it yields CASKLAGTNEQYF. This sequence joins TRBV19 and TRBJ2-7; no firm D call. Deletions cut 7 bases from V and 5 bases from J, with 15 bases between. CDR1 is LNHDA and CDR2 is SQIVND in the germline V gene (reference sequence). This CDR3 has 13 residues.

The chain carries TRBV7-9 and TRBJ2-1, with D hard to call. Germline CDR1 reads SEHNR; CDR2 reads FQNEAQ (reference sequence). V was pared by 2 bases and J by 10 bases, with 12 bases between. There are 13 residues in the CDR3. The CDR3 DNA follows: TGTGCCAGCAGCTTAAATACTTTTAGCGAGCAGTTCTTC. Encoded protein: CASSLNTFSEQFF.

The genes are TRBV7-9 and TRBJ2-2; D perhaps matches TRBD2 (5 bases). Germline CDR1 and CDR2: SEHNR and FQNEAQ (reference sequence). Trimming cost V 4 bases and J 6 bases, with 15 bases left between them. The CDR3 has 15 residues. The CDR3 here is CASSSTRYGAGELFF. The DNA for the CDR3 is TGTGCCAGCAGCTCTACTAGATACGGGGCCGGGGAGCTGTTTTTT.

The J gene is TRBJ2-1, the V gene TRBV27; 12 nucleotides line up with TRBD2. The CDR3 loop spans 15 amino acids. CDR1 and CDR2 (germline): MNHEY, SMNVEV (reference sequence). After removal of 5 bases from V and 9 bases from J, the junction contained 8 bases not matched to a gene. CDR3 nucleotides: TGTGCCAGCAGTAGACTAGCGGGAGATTTCCGTGAGCAGTTCTTC. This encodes CASSRLAGDFREQFF.

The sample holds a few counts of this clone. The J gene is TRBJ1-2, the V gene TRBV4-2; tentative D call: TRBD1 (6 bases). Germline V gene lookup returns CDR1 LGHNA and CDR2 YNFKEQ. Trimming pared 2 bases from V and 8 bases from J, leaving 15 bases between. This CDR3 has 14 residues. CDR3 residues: CASSQPTGSEGYTF. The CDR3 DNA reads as TGTGCCAGCAGCCAACCAACAGGGTCGGAGGGCTACACCTTC.

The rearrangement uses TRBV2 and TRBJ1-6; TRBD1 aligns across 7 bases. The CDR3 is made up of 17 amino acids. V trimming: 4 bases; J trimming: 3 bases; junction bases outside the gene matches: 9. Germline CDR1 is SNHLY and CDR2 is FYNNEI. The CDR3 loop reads CASSAGTVSGYNSPLHF. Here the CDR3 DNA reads TGTGCCAGCAGTGCTGGGACAGTGAGTGGCTATAATTCACCCCTCCACTTT.

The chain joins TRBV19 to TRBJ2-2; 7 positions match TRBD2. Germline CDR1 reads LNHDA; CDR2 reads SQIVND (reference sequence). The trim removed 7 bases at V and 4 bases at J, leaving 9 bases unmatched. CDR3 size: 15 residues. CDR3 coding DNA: TGTGCCAGTACTCCTTTCGGGAGGAGCACCGGGGAGCTGTTTTTT. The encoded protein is CASTPFGRSTGELFF.

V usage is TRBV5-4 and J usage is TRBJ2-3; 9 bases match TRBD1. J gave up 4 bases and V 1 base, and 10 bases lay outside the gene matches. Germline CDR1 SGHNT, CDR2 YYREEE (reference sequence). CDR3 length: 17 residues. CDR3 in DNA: TGTGCCAGCAGCTTGAACTTTGGACAGGGGAGGGCAGATACGCAGTATTTT. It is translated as CASSLNFGQGRADTQYF.

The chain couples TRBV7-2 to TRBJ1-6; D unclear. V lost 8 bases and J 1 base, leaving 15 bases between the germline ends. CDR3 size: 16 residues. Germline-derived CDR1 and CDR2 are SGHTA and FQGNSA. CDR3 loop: CASVATSGSYNSPLHF. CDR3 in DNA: TGTGCCAGCGTGGCCACCTCGGGGTCCTATAATTCACCCCTCCACTTT.

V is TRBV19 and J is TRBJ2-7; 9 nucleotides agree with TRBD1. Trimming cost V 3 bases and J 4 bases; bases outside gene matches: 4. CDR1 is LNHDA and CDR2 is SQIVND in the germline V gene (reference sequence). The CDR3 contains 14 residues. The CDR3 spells CASSISGTGYEQYF. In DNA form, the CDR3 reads TGTGCCAGTAGTATCTCCGGGACAGGGTACGAGCAGTACTTC.

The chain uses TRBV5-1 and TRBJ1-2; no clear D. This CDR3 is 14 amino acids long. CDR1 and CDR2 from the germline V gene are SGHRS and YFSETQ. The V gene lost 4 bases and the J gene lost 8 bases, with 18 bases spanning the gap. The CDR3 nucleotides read TGCGCCAGCAGCCCGAGCGATCTGACTTGGGGCTACACCTTC. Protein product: CASSPSDLTWGYTF.

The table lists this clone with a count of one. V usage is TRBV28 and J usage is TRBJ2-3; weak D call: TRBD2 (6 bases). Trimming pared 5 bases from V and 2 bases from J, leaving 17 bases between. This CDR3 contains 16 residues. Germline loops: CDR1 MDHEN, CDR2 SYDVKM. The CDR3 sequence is CASSLRAGPVTDTQYF. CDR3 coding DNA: TGTGCCAGCAGTCTCCGTGCGGGGCCCGTCACAGATACGCAGTATTTT.